The 10 T cell receptor beta chains below all came from one sample that was sequenced in a study of post-analysis software for immune sequencing data. Included in the TCR beta cDNA libraries were unique molecular identifiers. TCRdb used MiXCR to reprocess the PCR reads, holding one entry per CDR3 protein. The sample gives 750,000 to 950,000 distinct CDR3 sequences, just over 45% of which show up once; roughly 4.5% is in the top ten. Antigens of these TCRs are unknown. Study outcomes and limitations: TRBV segments more frequent in patients than in controls numbered five and included TRBV5-6, TRBV5-1 and TRBV20-1.

The source material was blood. The receptors shown here come from a girl aged 5-17 years with multiple sclerosis.

This clonotype has a single count. The chain links TRBV24-1 to TRBJ2-3; D is perhaps TRBD1 (5 bases). Looked up from germline, CDR1 is KGHDR and CDR2 is SFDVKD. This CDR3 contains 16 residues. Trimming pared 1 base from V and 3 bases from J, leaving 13 bases between. The CDR3 DNA reads TGTGCCACCAGTGATTTTTCAGGGTTCGGGACAGATACGCAGTATTTT. Encoded protein: CATSDFSGFGTDTQYF.

This clonotype was found once. This may come from a read error, since a much larger clone is one base off. The J gene is TRBJ2-4, the V gene TRBV20-1; D tentatively fits TRBD1 or TRBD2 (7 bases each). CDR1 and CDR2 from the germline V gene are DFQATT and SNEGSKA (reference sequence). The V and J ends lost 7 bases and 5 bases respectively, with 30 bases between them. This CDR3 spans 18 amino acids. The CDR3 nucleotides are TGCAGTGTTACTGGGAGGGGGCGCCGAACGCGGCCAGAAAACATTCAGTACTTC. This codes for CSVTGRGRRTRPENIQYF.

This chain joins TRBV29-1 and TRBJ1-1, with a weak D call TRBD1 (6 bases). The CDR3 totals 18 residues. Germline V lookup: CDR1 SQVTM, CDR2 ANQGSEA. Trimming left V 3 bases short and J 0 bases short, with 23 bases between. Here the CDR3 DNA reads TGCAGCGTTGACGACAGGCCTAGCCCTCACTTTATGAACACTGAAGCTTTCTTT. This gives the protein CSVDDRPSPHFMNTEAFF.

As DNA, the CDR3 is TGTGCCAGCTCACAGTCCGGTAGGTCCTACGAGCAGTACTTC. Its protein product is CASSQSGRSYEQYF. This chain connects TRBV18 to TRBJ2-7; D gene unclear. This CDR3 is 14 amino acids long. V dropped 4 bases and J dropped 1 base, with 11 bases sitting between them. Germline values: CDR1 KGHSH, CDR2 LQKENI.

The chain has TRBV6-5 and TRBJ1-1; a weak D match, TRBD1 (6 bases). This CDR3 contains 14 residues. Germline V gene sequence: CDR1 MNHEY, CDR2 SVGAGI. The V gene lost 0 bases and the J gene lost 8 bases, with 13 bases spanning the gap. In nucleotides, the CDR3 is TGTGCCAGCAGTTACTCGGACAGCCTAACCGAAGCTTTCTTT. It codes for CASSYSDSLTEAFF.

The V and J genes are TRBV2 and TRBJ1-1; D may be TRBD1 (5 bases). There are 13 residues in the CDR3. The V gene lost 5 bases and the J gene lost 3 bases, with 10 bases spanning the gap. Germline V gene lookup returns CDR1 SNHLY and CDR2 FYNNEI. The CDR3 reads CASSQGDYTEAFF. The CDR3 DNA follows: TGTGCCAGCAGTCAAGGGGATTACACTGAAGCTTTCTTT.

This chain links TRBV4-1 with TRBJ2-3; possible D gene TRBD2, 6 bases. Per germline, CDR1 MGHRA and CDR2 YSYEKL. This CDR3 comprises 16 residues. V gave up 2 bases and J gave up 3 bases, with 15 bases separating them. This chain's CDR3 is CASSQYGGVVTDTQYF. The CDR3 DNA reads as TGCGCCAGCAGCCAATATGGCGGGGTGGTGACAGATACGCAGTATTTT.

This clonotype was observed a handful of times. The chain links TRBV29-1 to TRBJ1-2; possible D gene TRBD1, 5 bases. CDR1 SQVTM and CDR2 ANQGSEA come from the germline V gene. The CDR3 covers 14 residues. With 4 bases removed from V and 0 bases from J, the gap between germline ends came to 12 bases. In nucleotides, the CDR3 is TGCAGCGTTGGTGGACAACAATCTAACTATGGCTACACCTTC. It encodes CSVGGQQSNYGYTF. Full variable domain (rest looked up from reference TRBV29-1 and TRBJ1-2): SAVISQKPSRDICQRGTSLTIQCQVDSQVTMMFWYRQQPGQSLTLIATANQGSEATYESGFVIDKFPISRPNLTFSTLTVSNMSPEDSSIYLCSVGGQQSNYGYTFGSGTRLTVV.

This clonotype was counted a few times. The gene calls are TRBV5-5 and TRBJ2-5, with D tentatively TRBD1 or TRBD2 (5 bases each). Trimming pared 6 bases from V and 9 bases from J, leaving 15 bases between. The CDR3 runs to 12 residues. Germline V gene sequence: CDR1 SGHKS, CDR2 YYEKEE (reference sequence). In DNA, the CDR3 is TGTGCCAGCAACCCCTCGGTGGGGGCCCAGTACTTC. Amino acids: CASNPSVGAQYF. Together with reference TRBV5-5 and TRBJ2-5, the CDR3 gives the full variable domain: DAGVTQSPTHLIKTRGQQVTLRCSPISGHKSVSWYQQVLGQGPQFIFQYYEKEERGRGNFPDRFSARQFPNYSSELNVNALLLGDSALYLCASNPSVGAQYFGPGTRLLVL.

The chain links TRBV4-2 to TRBJ2-7, with D unresolved. The ends were cut back, 0 bases at V and 5 bases at J, with 8 bases in the middle. Germline CDR1 reads LGHNA; CDR2 reads YNFKEQ. The CDR3 loop spans 13 amino acids. The DNA of the CDR3 is TGTGCCAGCAGCCAAGACTCCAGCGACGAGCAGTACTTC. This translates into CASSQDSSDEQYF.